A single sample is the source of the 11 T cell receptor beta chains below, sequenced in a study of a mutant IDH1 vaccine in newly diagnosed glioma. Time point: week 47, end of study. Doses comprised 300 ug of mutant IDH1 20-mer peptide each, plus topical imiquimod. Using immunoSEQ multiplex PCR, the repertoire was profiled, and TCRdb retains in-frame clones only, with some absent. This sample has more than 50,000 clones, with about 65% found just once. These receptors lack a known antigen. The sample consisted of peripheral blood mononuclear cells (PBMCs), taken from a glioma patient whose treatment included an IDH1 peptide vaccine. These receptors all stem from a man aged 40-49 years with glioma. Some clones in this sample may be carry-over from other donors' samples.

Only a few counts were recorded for this clone. The chain carries TRBV30 and TRBJ1-1; D uncertain. The germline V gene has CDR1 GTSNPN and CDR2 SVGIG (reference sequence). The CDR3 contains 11 residues. V gave up 4 bases and J gave up 3 bases, with 6 bases separating them. In DNA form, the CDR3 reads TGTGCCTGGAACAGAGACACTGAAGCTTTCTTT. It translates to CAWNRDTEAFF. The complete variable domain, with remaining parts taken from reference TRBV30 and TRBJ1-1, reads SQTIHQWPATLVQPVGSPLSLECTVEGTSNPNLYWYRQAAGRGLQLLFYSVGIGQISSEVPQNLSASRPQDRQFILSSKKLLLSDSGFYLCAWNRDTEAFFGQGTRLTVV.

This chain joins TRBV30 and TRBJ2-5; D not resolved. Trimming removed 2 bases at V and 5 bases at J, with 6 bases between. The V gene's germline CDR1 is GTSNPN and CDR2 SVGIG (reference sequence). CDR3 length: 11 amino acids. The CDR3: CAWSLGETQYF. In nucleotides, the CDR3 is TGTGCCTGGAGTCTAGGGGAGACCCAGTACTTC.

The chain carries TRBV6-5 and TRBJ2-3, with D possibly being TRBD2 (5 bases). CDR3 length equals 16 residues. Germline V gene data show CDR1 as MNHEY and CDR2 as SVGAGI. V gave up 0 bases and J gave up 0 bases, with 10 bases separating them. CDR3 coding DNA: TGTGCCAGCAGTTACTCGGTATGGACTAGCACAGATACGCAGTATTTT. Amino acid sequence: CASSYSVWTSTDTQYF.

This chain uses TRBV7-2 with TRBJ1-1; D is uncertain. CDR1 is SGHTA and CDR2 is FQGNSA in the germline V gene. V gave up 1 base and J gave up 0 bases, with 6 bases separating them. This CDR3 has 14 residues. The CDR3 DNA reads TGTGCCAGCAGCTTAGAGATGGTGAACACTGAAGCTTTCTTT. This codes for CASSLEMVNTEAFF. The full variable domain, its missing parts supplied by reference TRBV7-2 and TRBJ1-1, is GAGVSQSPSNKVTEKGKDVELRCDPISGHTALYWYRQSLGQGLEFLIYFQGNSAPDKSGLPSDRFSAERTGGSVSTLTIQRTQQEDSAVYLCASSLEMVNTEAFFGQGTRLTVV.

The chain carries TRBV6-1 and TRBJ1-2; TRBD1 matches at 8 bases. Germline loops: CDR1 MNHNS, CDR2 SASEGT. The length of the CDR3 is 13 residues. V lost 8 bases and J lost 8; bases outside the gene matches: 10. The CDR3, as DNA: TGTGCCAGCGCACCCCAGGGGGCGGGAGGCTACACCTTC. Protein: CASAPQGAGGYTF.

This chain links TRBV5-1 with TRBJ2-3; 8 nucleotides match TRBD1. Per the germline V gene, CDR1 is SGHRS and CDR2 is YFSETQ. V lost 4 bases, J lost 2 bases, and 6 bases stayed unmatched. CDR3 size: 15 residues. Written as DNA, the CDR3 is TGCGCCAGCAGCCCCCGACAGGGGATCACAGATACGCAGTATTTT. This encodes CASSPRQGITDTQYF.

This clone occurred a few times. This chain links TRBV2 with TRBJ1-1, with D unclear. The CDR3 runs to 15 residues. CDR1 SNHLY and CDR2 FYNNEI come from the germline V gene. V gave up 2 bases and J gave up 0 bases, with 10 bases separating them. The CDR3 coding sequence is TGTGCCAGCAGTGAACGGCCGAGGCTGAACACTGAAGCTTTCTTT. Protein product: CASSERPRLNTEAFF.

This rearrangement joins TRBV5-1 to TRBJ2-5; the D is unclear. The germline CDR1 and CDR2 sequences are SGHRS and YFSETQ. The CDR3 spans 12 residues. Trimming left V 0 bases short and J 2 bases short, with 2 bases between. CDR3 region: CASSLEQETQYF. The CDR3, as DNA: TGCGCCAGCAGCTTGGAACAAGAGACCCAGTACTTC.

The chain has TRBV23-1 and TRBJ1-1; a possible D gene is TRBD1 (5 bases). TRBV23-1 is known as an ORF, though its function is uncertain. The CDR3 runs to 15 residues. Trimming stripped 4 bases from V and 6 bases from J, with 18 bases between. Here the CDR3 reads CASSPQGPGRPEAFF. The CDR3 region has the DNA TGCGCCAGCAGTCCCCAGGGCCCGGGGCGTCCTGAAGCTTTCTTT.

This chain connects TRBV2 to TRBJ2-1; 8 bases fit TRBD1. This CDR3 region has 13 residues. Germline lookup yields CDR1 SNHLY and CDR2 FYNNEI. Germline trimming cut 8 bases from V and 6 bases from J; bases unmatched to any gene: 6. The CDR3 DNA reads as TGTGCCAGCTTGGGACAGGAACCCAATGAGCAGTTCTTC. Translating it yields CASLGQEPNEQFF.

This CDR3 reads CASSFGGPTYEQYF. The CDR3 DNA sequence: TGTGCCAGCAGCTTCGGGGGACCTACCTACGAGCAGTACTTC. V and J are TRBV5-4 and TRBJ2-7; possibly TRBD2 for D (6 bases). The V gene's germline CDR1 is SGHNT and CDR2 YYREEE (reference sequence). The ends were cut back, 2 bases at V and 2 bases at J, with 11 bases in the middle. This CDR3 has 14 amino acids.